Listed below are T cell receptor beta chains from one sample, sequenced in a study of Ad26.COV2.S vaccination and SARS-CoV-2 variants. The data were produced by immunoSEQ multiplex PCR, yet TCRdb's version contains in-frame clones alone and is incomplete. The table records about 480,000 clones, around 88% of them present only once. Sequenced material: peripheral blood, taken in a trial of Ad26.COV2.S vaccine versus placebo. The receptors originated from a person between 18 and 65 years old who received the Ad26.COV2.S COVID-19 vaccine or a placebo. The CDR3 runs from the conserved cysteine through the conserved F or W. Each record gives: J gene, V gene, CDR3 protein.

J gene: TRBJ1-5
V gene: TRBV28
CDR3 protein: CATFETGPQHF

J gene: TRBJ2-1
V gene: TRBV7-8
CDR3 protein: CASSLDVRGVNEQFF

J gene: TRBJ1-4
V gene: TRBV10-1
CDR3 protein: CASRETIALFF

J gene: TRBJ2-7
V gene: TRBV7-9
CDR3 protein: CASSLLAVGEQYF

J gene: TRBJ2-7
V gene: TRBV6-2/TRBV6-3
CDR3 protein: CASSTRDWALEQYF

J gene: TRBJ2-3
V gene: TRBV24-1
CDR3 protein: CATSESRAPSTDTQYF

J gene: TRBJ1-1
V gene: TRBV9
CDR3 protein: CASSVGVGRDTEAFF

J gene: TRBJ1-2
V gene: TRBV5-8
CDR3 protein: CASRHPEAYGYTF

J gene: TRBJ2-1
V gene: TRBV9
CDR3 protein: CASSVKAGVIEQFF

J gene: TRBJ2-1
V gene: TRBV11-2
CDR3 protein: CASRIGANEQFF

J gene: TRBJ2-5
V gene: TRBV19
CDR3 protein: CASSGLAGVETQYF

J gene: TRBJ1-6
V gene: TRBV19
CDR3 protein: CASSRDRGYSPLHF

J gene: TRBJ2-5
V gene: TRBV18
CDR3 protein: CASSPPQVTSGTQYF

J gene: TRBJ2-1
V gene: TRBV28
CDR3 protein: CASSAWGAGSYNEQFF

J gene: TRBJ1-5
V gene: TRBV30
CDR3 protein: CAWSSGQRNQPQHF

J gene: TRBJ1-2
V gene: TRBV5-4
CDR3 protein: CASTLQGAANYGYTF

J gene: TRBJ1-1
V gene: TRBV19
CDR3 protein: CASSIQAMNTEAFF

J gene: TRBJ2-3
V gene: TRBV19
CDR3 protein: CASRGRSTDTQYF

J gene: TRBJ1-2
V gene: TRBV21-1
CDR3 protein: CASSKRPQGALDYGYTF

J gene: TRBJ2-5
V gene: TRBV3-1/TRBV3-2
CDR3 protein: CASSRGTPDAQYF

J gene: TRBJ2-3
V gene: TRBV10-3
CDR3 protein: CAISERSGSGTDTQYF